These 25 T cell receptor beta chains were sequenced from one sample in a study of blood T cell repertoires in COVID-19. Clones were sequenced by immunoSEQ multiplex PCR, and TCRdb holds only the in-frame ones, with some missing. The sample holds about 400,000 clones; around 92% are singletons and the top ten take 1.5% to 2%. Input material: PBMCs or T cells enriched from blood (not recorded which). The receptors were sampled from a woman in her 30s who had recovered from COVID-19.

The chain employs TRBV15 and TRBJ2-2; 8 bases match TRBD1. From germline, CDR1 is LNHNV and CDR2 YYDKDF (reference sequence). Trimming removed 5 bases from V and 6 bases from J; junction bases left unmatched: 5. This CDR3 is 14 amino acids long. Here the CDR3 reads CATSGQGAPGELFF. CDR3 bases: TGTGCCACCAGCGGCCAGGGGGCCCCCGGGGAGCTGTTTTTT.

The rearrangement joins TRBV7-7 to TRBJ2-7; weak D call: TRBD2 (7 bases). Germline assignment: CDR1 SSHAT and CDR2 FNYEAQ (reference sequence). This CDR3 region has 15 residues. Trimming took 1 base from V and 4 from J, leaving 14 bases between them. The CDR3 DNA is TGTGCCAGCAGCTTAGAGTTCGGGGGGCAATACGAGCAGTACTTC. Protein sequence: CASSLEFGGQYEQYF.

The gene calls are TRBV7-9 and TRBJ1-5; TRBD1 aligns across 8 bases. V lost 5 bases and J lost 4; bases outside the gene matches: 4. This CDR3 region has 14 residues. The germline gives CDR1 SEHNR, CDR2 FQNEAQ (reference sequence). This chain's CDR3 is CASSMGQVNQPQHF. Here the CDR3 DNA reads TGTGCCAGCAGCATGGGACAGGTAAATCAGCCCCAGCATTTT.

V usage is TRBV25-1 and J usage is TRBJ2-7, with 9 bases identical to TRBD1. The CDR3 contains 12 residues. Losses at the gene ends were 6 bases for V and 7 bases for J; bases not matched to a gene: 4. CDR1 is MGHDK, CDR2 SYGVNS, per germline. The CDR3 loop is CASRGTGSEQYF. CDR3 nucleotide sequence: TGTGCCAGCAGGGGGACAGGGAGTGAGCAGTACTTC.

CDR3 nucleotide sequence: TGTGCCAGCAGGGGGACAGGGGCCTACGAGCAGTACTTC. It is translated as CASRGTGAYEQYF. The rearrangement joins TRBV11-2 to TRBJ2-7; 10 positions agree with TRBD1. J gave up 2 bases and V 6 bases, and 1 base lay outside the gene matches. Per germline, CDR1 SGHAT and CDR2 FQNNGV. CDR3 length: 13 amino acids.

The chain uses TRBV24-1 and TRBJ1-5, with TRBD1 matching 12 bases. Looked up from germline, CDR1 is KGHDR and CDR2 is SFDVKD. Germline trimming cut 3 bases from V and 5 bases from J; bases unmatched to any gene: 4. This CDR3 spans 16 amino acids. The CDR3 region has the DNA TGTGCCACCAGTGATCCGGGACAGGGGGCTGATCAGCCCCAGCATTTT. Translation gives CATSDPGQGADQPQHF.

This clone was detected only a few times. This chain links TRBV7-6 with TRBJ1-4; the D is unclear. CDR1 is SGHVS and CDR2 is FNYEAQ in the germline V gene. This CDR3 region has 13 residues. The germline V and J ends were trimmed by 1 base and 4 bases, with 4 bases remaining between them. The chain's CDR3 is CASSLGHNEKLFF. The CDR3 bases are TGTGCCAGCAGCTTAGGACATAATGAAAAACTGTTTTTT.

The chain employs TRBV30 and TRBJ2-7; the match to TRBD2 covers 7 bases. V lost 4 bases and J lost 3; bases outside the gene matches: 9. Germline V gene data show CDR1 as GTSNPN and CDR2 as SVGIG (reference sequence). This CDR3 has 14 residues. CDR3 DNA sequence: TGTGCCTGGAAATCGCGGGAGAGTATCTACGAGCAGTACTTC. Translation gives CAWKSRESIYEQYF.

This chain joins TRBV27 and TRBJ1-1; TRBD1 aligns across 7 bases. Looked up from germline, CDR1 is MNHEY and CDR2 is SMNVEV (reference sequence). Trimming removed 7 bases from V and 5 bases from J; junction bases left unmatched: 16. The CDR3 covers 16 residues. CDR3 bases: TGTGCCAGCACCCACCTCCCCACAGGGGTAGGGACTGAAGCTTTCTTT. This codes for CASTHLPTGVGTEAFF.

The chain couples TRBV6-5 to TRBJ1-2, with 7 bases fitting TRBD1. Looked up from germline, CDR1 is MNHEY and CDR2 is SVGAGI. V was pared by 6 bases and J by 5 bases, with 9 bases of the junction left unmatched. The CDR3 has 14 amino acids. CDR3 residues: CASRPDRVGYGYTF. In nucleotides, the CDR3 is TGTGCCAGCAGACCCGACAGGGTGGGGTATGGCTACACCTTC.

This clone was observed a single time. This sequence joins TRBV11-2 and TRBJ2-3; unclear D gene. With 5 bases removed from V and 0 bases from J, the gap between germline ends came to 6 bases. Germline V gene sequence: CDR1 SGHAT, CDR2 FQNNGV. This CDR3 is built from 13 residues. CDR3: CASSLLSTDTQYF. In DNA form, the CDR3 reads TGTGCCAGCAGCCTCTTGAGCACAGATACGCAGTATTTT.

This chain joins TRBV2 and TRBJ2-2, with 7 bases that match TRBD1. The CDR3 extends over 17 amino acids. V was clipped by 6 bases and J by 6 bases; unmatched bases: 16. CDR1 and CDR2 (germline): SNHLY, FYNNEI. CDR3: CASSDILTGVRPGELFF. DNA of the CDR3: TGTGCCAGCAGCGACATACTTACAGGGGTCCGCCCCGGGGAGCTGTTTTTT. The full variable domain, with the rest looked up from reference TRBV2 and TRBJ2-2, is EPEVTQTPSHQVTQMGQEVILRCVPISNHLYFYWYRQILGQKVEFLVSFYNNEISEKSEIFDDQFSVERPDGSNFTLKIRSTKLEDSAMYFCASSDILTGVRPGELFFGEGSRLTVL.

The rearrangement uses TRBV19 and TRBJ1-5, with unresolved D. The CDR3 runs 13 residues. Germline V CDR1 and CDR2: LNHDA, SQIVND (reference sequence). V shed 8 bases and J shed 5 bases, with 13 bases lying between them. The DNA of the CDR3 is TGTGCCAGTTCCCCTCAGGTTTATCAGCCCCAGCATTTT. Protein sequence: CASSPQVYQPQHF.

The chain is built from TRBV10-3 and TRBJ1-2, with a weak D call TRBD1 (5 bases). Per the germline V gene, CDR1 is ENHRY and CDR2 is SYGVKD. This CDR3 is built from 11 residues. V dropped 2 bases and J dropped 11 bases, with 9 bases sitting between them. The CDR3 nucleotides read TGTGCCATCAGTGAGAACAGGTGGTACACCTTC. Protein product: CAISENRWYTF.

This clone has a single count. The V call is TRBV7-9, the J call TRBJ1-6; possible D gene TRBD1, 5 bases. Trimming removed 6 bases from V and 11 bases from J, with 14 bases in between. Germline V gives CDR1 SEHNR, CDR2 FQNEAQ (reference sequence). CDR3 length equals 13 residues. CDR3 sequence: CASSTPGNPPLHF. CDR3 coding DNA: TGTGCCAGCAGTACGCCAGGGAATCCACCCCTCCACTTT.

V is TRBV6-5 and J is TRBJ1-5; D is possibly TRBD1 (5 bases). Germline lookup yields CDR1 MNHEY and CDR2 SVGAGI. V gave up 6 bases and J gave up 6 bases, with 12 bases separating them. The CDR3 runs 13 residues. The CDR3 region is CASSRQGFQPQHF. The CDR3 nucleotides are TGTGCCAGCAGCCGGCAGGGATTTCAGCCCCAGCATTTT.

The CDR3, as DNA: TGCAGCGTTGGACTAGCGGCCTCCTACAATGAGCAGTTCTTC. It specifies CSVGLAASYNEQFF. The chain couples TRBV29-1 to TRBJ2-1; 9 positions match TRBD2. The germline V gene has CDR1 SQVTM and CDR2 ANQGSEA. The ends lost 4 bases at V and 0 bases at J; junction bases unmatched: 1. The CDR3 totals 14 residues.

The chain joins TRBV7-8 to TRBJ1-1, with TRBD1 as a possible D gene (6 bases). The V gene's germline CDR1 is SGHVS and CDR2 FQNEAQ. The V gene lost 6 bases and the J gene lost 4 bases, with 21 bases spanning the gap. This CDR3 contains 16 residues. The CDR3 coding sequence is TGTGCCAGCAGTTCCCAGGGGCCGCGGTACGGCACTGAAGCTTTCTTT. Protein product: CASSSQGPRYGTEAFF.

The chain has TRBV10-3 and TRBJ2-1, with D uncertain. Germline CDR1 is ENHRY and CDR2 is SYGVKD. This CDR3 is built from 14 residues. V was trimmed by 5 bases and J by 3 bases, leaving 11 bases between them. This CDR3 is CAISSDSSYNEQFF. CDR3 bases: TGTGCCATCAGTAGTGATAGCAGCTACAATGAGCAGTTCTTC.

The chain is built from TRBV29-1 and TRBJ2-2, with D perhaps matching TRBD1 (6 bases). V lost 6 bases and J lost 6, with 17 bases in between. The germline CDR1 and CDR2 sequences are SQVTM and ANQGSEA. The CDR3 length is 14 residues. The CDR3 coding sequence is TGCAGCGTCTCGCGGGCAGGGGATCCCGGGGAGCTGTTTTTT. This translates into CSVSRAGDPGELFF.

In its sample, this clone was seen once. This chain links TRBV30 with TRBJ1-3; D remains ambiguous. V lost 1 base and J 3 bases, leaving 13 bases between the germline ends. Germline V gives CDR1 GTSNPN, CDR2 SVGIG (reference sequence). This CDR3 comprises 15 residues. CDR3: CAWSAESVIGNTIYF. CDR3 coding DNA: TGTGCCTGGAGTGCCGAGAGTGTAATTGGAAACACCATATATTTT.

In this sample, this clone turned up once. The chain uses TRBV6-5 and TRBJ1-2; 7 bases map to TRBD1. CDR3 size: 15 residues. The J segment lost 4 bases and the V segment lost 8 bases, leaving 13 bases of the junction unmatched. Germline CDR1 and CDR2: MNHEY and SVGAGI. In DNA, the CDR3 is TGTGCCAGCGCTCAATTTTGGACAGGAGGCTATGGCTACACCTTC. Its translation is CASAQFWTGGYGYTF.

This clone appeared a single time. The chain links TRBV28 to TRBJ2-7, with 9 bases matching TRBD1. CDR3 length: 15 residues. J gave up 4 bases and V 4 bases, and 8 bases lay outside the gene matches. Germline assignment: CDR1 MDHEN and CDR2 SYDVKM. CDR3 sequence: CASSSGGQGLYEQYF. In nucleotides, the CDR3 is TGTGCCAGCAGTTCCGGAGGACAGGGGTTGTACGAGCAGTACTTC. The full variable domain, its missing parts supplied by reference TRBV28 and TRBJ2-7, is DVKVTQSSRYLVKRTGEKVFLECVQDMDHENMFWYRQDPGLGLRLIYFSYDVKMKEKGDIPEGYSVSREKKERFSLILESASTNQTSMYLCASSSGGQGLYEQYFGPGTRLTVT.

The V gene is TRBV13, the J gene TRBJ1-1; 10 nucleotides match TRBD1. Germline V CDR1 and CDR2: PRHDT, FYEKMQ (reference sequence). The V segment lost 4 bases and the J segment 5 bases; nucleotides outside the gene matches: 4. The CDR3 has 14 residues. The CDR3 DNA follows: TGTGCCAGCAGCTCCCGACAGGGGGCAACTGAAGCTTTCTTT. Translation gives CASSSRQGATEAFF.

The chain links TRBV11-2 to TRBJ2-1; D gene uncertain. The germline V gene has CDR1 SGHAT and CDR2 FQNNGV. This CDR3 comprises 14 residues. V lost 0 bases and J 5 bases, leaving 8 bases between the germline ends. This CDR3 is CASSLDLRDNEQFF. The CDR3 DNA follows: TGTGCCAGCAGCTTAGATCTAAGAGACAATGAGCAGTTCTTC.